The 16 T cell receptor beta chains below all came from one sample that was sequenced in a study of PD-1 blockade in classical Hodgkin lymphoma. The time point denotes: cycle 4 day 1 (C4D1), after less than seven weeks of nivolumab. Relapses following autologous stem cell transplantation were seen in all patients, with brentuximab vedotin exposure varying. Clones were read by immunoSEQ multiplex PCR, and TCRdb kept only the in-frame ones, dropping some. The sample comprises some 110,000 clones, approximately 89% of which are singletons, and around 17% rests with the top ten. The source was peripheral blood mononuclear cells (PBMCs), collected before the fourth cycle of nivolumab. Receptors were obtained from a human donor with classical Hodgkin lymphoma.

The chain carries TRBV18 and TRBJ2-2; 7 bases are a match to TRBD1. CDR1 and CDR2 from the germline V gene are KGHSH and LQKENI. This CDR3 comprises 16 residues. V was pared by 5 bases and J by 5 bases, with 11 bases of the junction left unmatched. The CDR3: CASSTSPDRATGELFF. The CDR3 DNA follows: TGTGCCAGCTCAACCTCTCCTGACAGGGCAACCGGGGAGCTGTTTTTT.

The chain is built from TRBV4-3 and TRBJ1-5; 9 bases agree with TRBD1. There are 16 residues in the CDR3. With 0 bases clipped from V and 4 bases from J, the junction kept 4 bases outside the gene matches. CDR1 LGHNA and CDR2 YSLEER come from the germline V gene. Here the CDR3 DNA reads TGCGCCAGCAGCCAAGAACCCGGGACAGGGAATCAGCCCCAGCATTTT. This gives the protein CASSQEPGTGNQPQHF.

The CDR3 DNA sequence: TGTGCCATCAGCCTTAGGGAGAATGAAAAACTGTTTTTT. As protein: CAISLRENEKLFF. V is TRBV10-3 and J is TRBJ1-4; D remains unclear. Trimming removed 6 bases from V and 5 bases from J, with 10 bases in between. The CDR3 is 13 residues long. Germline V gene lookup returns CDR1 ENHRY and CDR2 SYGVKD.

The chain has TRBV15 and TRBJ1-2, with TRBD1 as a possible D gene (5 bases). Germline V CDR1 and CDR2: LNHNV, YYDKDF (reference sequence). V was pared by 5 bases and J by 4 bases, with 17 bases between. This CDR3 has 15 amino acids. CDR3 loop: CATSPGEGSLYGYTF. CDR3 sequence (DNA): TGTGCCACCAGCCCAGGCGAGGGGTCCCTCTATGGCTACACCTTC.

The chain employs TRBV28 and TRBJ1-5, with D possibly being TRBD1 (5 bases). The CDR3 is made up of 14 amino acids. In germline, CDR1 is MDHEN, CDR2 SYDVKM. The V end was cut by 3 bases, the J end by 5 bases, with 11 bases between. The CDR3 protein is CASSFGGVHQPQHF. The CDR3 bases are TGTGCCAGCAGTTTCGGAGGGGTTCATCAGCCCCAGCATTTT.

This clone was detected a few times. The chain uses TRBV6-1 and TRBJ2-3; D is undetermined. The CDR3 spans 13 residues. From germline, CDR1 is MNHNS and CDR2 SASEGT. V was trimmed by 3 bases and J by 3 bases, leaving 7 bases between them. The CDR3 DNA is TGTGCCAGCAGTGACTCGGCGACAGATACGCAGTATTTT. It is translated as CASSDSATDTQYF.

The sample holds one count of this clone. The genes are TRBV6-5 and TRBJ2-7; no clear D gene. The CDR3 length is 12 residues. V was clipped by 4 bases and J by 0 bases, with 4 bases between them. CDR1 and CDR2 from the germline V gene are MNHEY and SVGAGI. CDR3 sequence: CASSSSSYEQYF. The CDR3, as DNA: TGTGCCAGCAGTTCGTCCTCCTACGAGCAGTACTTC.

The V gene is TRBV6-1, the J gene TRBJ2-5; D remains unclear. Germline V gene sequence: CDR1 MNHNS, CDR2 SASEGT. Trimming stripped 5 bases from V and 2 bases from J, with 9 bases between. The CDR3 consists of 13 residues. For the CDR3, the DNA is TGTGCCAGCAGTATTCGACTGCAAGAGACCCAGTACTTC. Its protein is CASSIRLQETQYF.

The chain combines TRBV2 with TRBJ2-1, with a weak D call TRBD2 (5 bases). The germline V gene encodes CDR1 SNHLY and CDR2 FYNNEI. Trimming left V 2 bases short and J 0 bases short, with 14 bases between. This CDR3 comprises 17 residues. The CDR3 sequence: CASSEFPGRASYNEQFF. The CDR3 nucleotides are TGTGCCAGCAGTGAATTCCCTGGGCGGGCCTCCTACAATGAGCAGTTCTTC.

The V gene is TRBV19, the J gene TRBJ1-5, with 9 nucleotides matching TRBD1. V lost 5 bases, J lost 7 bases, and 6 bases stayed unmatched. Per germline, CDR1 LNHDA and CDR2 SQIVND (reference sequence). This CDR3 spans 14 amino acids. The CDR3 coding sequence is TGTGCCAGTAGTCCGGGACAGGGTCTCCAGCCCCAGCATTTT. Its protein is CASSPGQGLQPQHF.

The rearrangement joins TRBV14 to TRBJ2-3; 7 bases are a match to TRBD1. Per germline, CDR1 SGHDN and CDR2 FVKESK. This CDR3 contains 15 residues. J lost 1 base, V lost 4 bases, and 5 bases had no gene match. CDR3: CASSLQGVGTDTQYF. CDR3 nucleotides: TGTGCCAGCAGCCTTCAGGGGGTAGGCACAGATACGCAGTATTTT. The full variable domain, completed using reference TRBV14 and TRBJ2-3, is EAGVTQFPSHSVIEKGQTVTLRCDPISGHDNLYWYRRVMGKEIKFLLHFVKESKQDESGMPNNRFLAERTGGTYSTLKVQPAELEDSGVYFCASSLQGVGTDTQYFGPGTRLTVL.

The chain combines TRBV28 with TRBJ2-1, with D perhaps TRBD2 (5 bases). The CDR3 sequence is 15 residues long. V dropped 7 bases and J dropped 1 base, with 14 bases sitting between them. In germline, CDR1 is MDHEN, CDR2 SYDVKM. This CDR3 is CASTLAGHSYNEQFF. CDR3 nucleotide sequence: TGTGCCAGCACTCTCGCGGGCCATTCCTACAATGAGCAGTTCTTC.

V usage is TRBV19 and J usage is TRBJ2-1, with 10 bases identical to TRBD2. CDR1 is LNHDA and CDR2 is SQIVND in the germline V gene (reference sequence). The length of the CDR3 is 15 residues. V dropped 8 bases and J dropped 7; count of bases not matched to a gene: 11. CDR3 sequence reads: CASAYGLADRNEQFF. The CDR3 DNA reads TGTGCCAGTGCGTACGGACTAGCGGATCGGAATGAGCAGTTCTTC.

The chain couples TRBV21-1 to TRBJ2-7. TRBV21-1 is listed as a pseudogene. This CDR3 spans 12 amino acids. The CDR3 region is CASPWVSYEQYF. In DNA, the CDR3 is TGTGCCAGCCCCTGGGTCTCCTACGAGCAGTACTTC.

The chain couples TRBV5-4 to TRBJ2-7; a weak D match, TRBD1 (5 bases). The CDR3 has 13 amino acids. Trimming stripped 3 bases from V and 3 bases from J, with 10 bases between. From germline, CDR1 is SGHNT and CDR2 YYREEE (reference sequence). The CDR3 spells CASSSTASYEQYF. CDR3 DNA sequence: TGTGCCAGCAGCTCGACAGCTAGCTACGAGCAGTACTTC.

V usage is TRBV27 and J usage is TRBJ1-4, with 8 nucleotides matching TRBD1. CDR3 length: 14 residues. V gave up 4 bases and J gave up 3 bases; unmatched junction bases: 1. Germline assignment: CDR1 MNHEY and CDR2 SMNVEV (reference sequence). CDR3 residues: CASSSRGPNEKLFF. CDR3 nucleotide sequence: TGTGCCAGCAGTTCCAGGGGGCCTAATGAAAAACTGTTTTTT.